This T cell receptor beta chain stems from a study of blood T cells in healthy people across ages. This clonotype was counted between two and nine times. The antigen remains unidentified. The CDR3 runs 16 residues. In germline, CDR1 is LGHDT, CDR2 YNNKEL (reference sequence). Deletions cut 0 bases from V and 4 bases from J, with 13 bases between. Researchers report isolating at least 6.5 million PBMCs per sample. Each sample yielded at least 5.5 micrograms of PBMC total RNA. Study outcomes and limitations: Age brought a roughly linear fall in TCR beta diversity measured per million T cells.

Through a sample-barcoded 5' primer and a J-beta primer mix, a second PCR was run for 7 to 11 cycles. A 12-random-nucleotide template-switch adaptor tagged each cDNA molecule. In TCRdb, the 5' RACE reads were re-called with MiXCR into one record per CDR3 protein. The sample has about 1.7 million distinct CDR3 sequences; over 25% are singletons. Sequenced: blood. This TCR was sampled from a woman in her twenties or thirties in good health. V and J are TRBV3-1 and TRBJ2-1; D unclear. The CDR3 DNA reads as TGTGCCAGCAGCCAAGATTGGCAGGAGACTTACAATGAGCAGTTCTTC. It encodes CASSQDWQETYNEQFF.